This TCR beta chain was documented in a study of blood T cell repertoires in COVID-19. Study information: Acute and convalescent COVID-19 specimens originated in the United States, Italy and Spain. PBMCs, B-cell-depleted T cells, or T cells were the source of the cDNA or gDNA that made up the material.

In the study's own analysis: Amplification from reference gene primers served as the basis for estimated nucleated cell counts. TCRdb's copy holds only in-frame clones and misses some; the assay was immunoSEQ multiplex PCR. V and J calls and clone size are copied from that table; D and trimming were computed from the DNA. The top ten hold around 0.9% of the sample, which has 120,000 or so clones, 55% to 75% seen once. Trimming took 0 bases from V and 4 from J, leaving 10 bases between them. Per germline, CDR1 GTSNPN and CDR2 SVGIG (reference sequence). The CDR3 loop spans 15 amino acids. Material: peripheral blood. The genes are TRBV30 and TRBJ2-6; D is unclear. This receptor was obtained from a human donor with acute or convalescent COVID-19. The donor label of this sample is uncertain. CDR3 sequence (DNA): TGTGCCTGGAGTGTACTACGTTTAGGGGCCAACGTCCTGACTTTC. Its protein product is CAWSVLRLGANVLTF.